This T cell receptor beta chain was sequenced during a study of T cell clonotyping in hematopoietic cell transplantation. The data were produced by immunoSEQ multiplex PCR, yet TCRdb's version contains in-frame clones alone and is incomplete. The sample gives some 19,000 clones, 77% of which show up once; about a sixth is in the top ten. Time point reported: recipient sample about 28 days before transplant, after cytoreduction. Germline V gene sequence: CDR1 SEHNR, CDR2 FQNEAQ (reference sequence). This CDR3 has 14 amino acids. Trimming pared 4 bases from V and 5 bases from J, leaving 12 bases between.

The TCR sequence derives from a man in his sixties with acute myeloid leukemia. Some clones in this sample may be carry-over from other donors' samples. The material sequenced was peripheral blood mononuclear cells, taken before stem cell transplant. The rearrangement uses TRBV7-9 and TRBJ1-5; the D gene is possibly TRBD1 (5 bases). The CDR3 DNA reads as TGTGCCAGCAGCTGGGGGGGTGCGGATCAGCCCCAGCATTTT. It translates to CASSWGGADQPQHF. Full variable domain (remainder filled in from reference TRBV7-9 and TRBJ1-5): DTGVSQNPRHKITKRGQNVTFRCDPISEHNRLYWYRQTLGQGPEFLTYFQNEAQLEKSRLLSDRFSAERPKGSFSTLEIQRTEQGDSAMYLCASSWGGADQPQHFGDGTRLSIL.